The rows below give T cell receptor beta chains drawn from one sample of a study of human T cells and chemical hapten exposure. TCRdb fed the RACE reads into MiXCR, producing one record per CDR3 protein. The sample lists roughly 81,000 distinct CDR3 sequences, 8.5% occurring once. Sequencing used whole blood, obtained in connection with sensitization to the hapten diphenylcyclopropenone (DPC). The origin of the receptors is a man aged 35 to 55 with alopecia areata. Some clones in this sample may be carry-over from other donors' samples. Each CDR3 is given with its conserved first and last residue. A D gene is named only where the DNA matches it firmly. The listing skips clone size in some rows; elsewhere it reads once, few, many or a size class.

v_call	d_call	cdr3_length	j_call	clone_size	cdr3_nt	cdr3_aa
TRBV20-1	NA	12	TRBJ2-3	NA	TGCAGTGCGGACACCGGCTCAGATACGCAGTATTTT	CSADTGSDTQYF
TRBV7-6	NA	12	TRBJ2-6	few	TGTGCCAGCAGCTTAGATGCCAACGTCCTGACTTTC	CASSLDANVLTF
TRBV18	TRBD1	19	TRBJ2-3	many	TGTGCCAGCTCCCTACAGGGGACCGGGACCTCCAGAGGCACAGATACGCAGTATTTT	CASSLQGTGTSRGTDTQYF
TRBV28	NA	15	TRBJ2-3	many	TGTGCCAGCAGTTCCTGGTCCTACGGCACAGATACGCAGTATTTT	CASSSWSYGTDTQYF
TRBV13	TRBD2	15	TRBJ2-1	NA	TGTGCCAGCAGCCAGGGACTAGCGGGAGGGGATGAGCAGTTCTTC	CASSQGLAGGDEQFF
TRBV7-6	NA	12	TRBJ2-5	NA	TGTGCCAGCAGTTGGACAGAAGAGACCCAGTACTTC	CASSWTEETQYF
TRBV21-1	NA	17	TRBJ1-5	many	TGTGCCAGCAGCAAAGTTGAATCGACAGCATCAAATCAGCCCCAGCATTTT	CASSKVESTASNQPQHF
TRBV7-9	NA	12	TRBJ1-6	few	TGTGCCAGCAGCTCGACAGTCTCACCCCTCCACTTT	CASSSTVSPLHF
TRBV7-9	NA	14	TRBJ2-3	NA	TGTGCCAGCAGCTTACAGGGGTCCACAGATACGCAGTATTTT	CASSLQGSTDTQYF
TRBV5-4	TRBD1	15	TRBJ1-3	NA	TGTGCCAGCACAGAACAGGGGGCGGCGGAAAACACCATATATTTT	CASTEQGAAENTIYF
TRBV6-5	TRBD1	15	TRBJ1-1	NA	TGTACCAGCAGTACACCTAGGGGGCAGGGCACTGAAGCTTTCTTT	CTSSTPRGQGTEAFF
TRBV5-1	NA	15	TRBJ2-1	few	TGCGCCAGCAGCTTGAGGACAGACCTACTAAATGAGCAGTTCTTC	CASSLRTDLLNEQFF
TRBV11-3	NA	15	TRBJ1-1	many	TGTGCCAGCAGCATAGGACAGAGCATGAACACTGAAGCTTTCTTT	CASSIGQSMNTEAFF
TRBV5-4	NA	13	TRBJ2-3	NA	TGTGCCAGCAGCTGGACGGGCGAAGATACGCAGTATTTT	CASSWTGEDTQYF
TRBV7-9	NA	14	TRBJ1-2	many	TGTGCCAGCAGCTTAGTGACAGGTGGCTCTGGCTACACCTTC	CASSLVTGGSGYTF
TRBV29-1	TRBD1	12	TRBJ2-7	many	TGCAGCGTCAGACAGGGAATCTACGAGCAGTACTTC	CSVRQGIYEQYF
TRBV7-9	NA	18	TRBJ1-1	many	TGTGCCAGCAGCTTAAGGCCCCTCGAGACAGGAATGAACACTGAAGCTTTCTTT	CASSLRPLETGMNTEAFF
TRBV4-2	NA	15	TRBJ1-4	many	TGTGCCAGCAGCCAAGATCTCAAGGGGAATGAAAAACTGTTTTTT	CASSQDLKGNEKLFF
TRBV20-1	NA	15	TRBJ1-5	many	TGCAGTGCTAGGGAGGCGAGGGGCGTCAATCAGCCCCAGCATTTT	CSAREARGVNQPQHF
TRBV5-1	NA	15	TRBJ2-5	many	TGCGCCAGCAGCTTGGTTCCTGACAGTACGGGGACCCAGTACTTC	CASSLVPDSTGTQYF
TRBV7-2	NA	14	TRBJ2-4	NA	TGTGCCAGCAGCTTAGGACCCGCAGACAACATTCAGTACTTC	CASSLGPADNIQYF
TRBV14	NA	15	TRBJ2-3	few	TGTGCCAGCAGCCAAGACGTGAAGGGCACAGATACGCAGTATTTT	CASSQDVKGTDTQYF
TRBV4-3	NA	16	TRBJ2-2	NA	TGCGCCAGCAGCCAAGGGGGTGGGGTGGACACCGGGGAGCTGTTTTTT	CASSQGGGVDTGELFF
TRBV7-8	TRBD2	16	TRBJ2-7	NA	TGTGCCAGCAGCTTAGCCCGACTAGCGGCTCCCTACGAGCAGTACTTC	CASSLARLAAPYEQYF
TRBV12-3/TRBV12-4	NA	20	TRBJ2-1	few	TGTGCCAGCAGTTTAGGTCAGGGGGGAACCAGATTAAATTCCTACAATGAGCAGTTCTTC	CASSLGQGGTRLNSYNEQFF
TRBV7-8	NA	12	TRBJ2-2	NA	TGTGCCAGCAGCTATGCGGCCGGGGAGCTGTTTTTT	CASSYAAGELFF
TRBV13	NA	15	TRBJ1-3	NA	TGTGCCAGCAGCTTGATAGGGGTTGGAGGAAACACCATATATTTT	CASSLIGVGGNTIYF
TRBV28	TRBD2	12	TRBJ2-1	few	TGTGCCAGCAGCTCTCCGGGACTAGGGCAGTTCTTC	CASSSPGLGQFF
TRBV28	TRBD2	16	TRBJ2-2	many	TGTGCCACCATTCGACTAGCGGGAGATGGCACCGGGGAGCTGTTTTTT	CATIRLAGDGTGELFF
TRBV20-1	TRBD1	16	TRBJ2-3	many	TGCAGTGCTCATTTCAGGGGGACAGGGAACACAGATACGCAGTATTTT	CSAHFRGTGNTDTQYF
TRBV20-1	NA	14	TRBJ1-1	NA	TGCAGTGCTAGTATCAATTCCCCCGGGTCTGAAGCTTTCTTT	CSASINSPGSEAFF
TRBV7-8	TRBD2	17	TRBJ2-7	few	TGTGCCAGCAGCCCCTCGGTGGTTGGGGGGGTCTACTACGAGCAGTACTTC	CASSPSVVGGVYYEQYF
TRBV5-1	TRBD1	17	TRBJ2-2	many	TGCGCCAGCAGCTTGATGGGACAGGGAAGGAGAACCGGGGAGCTGTTTTTT	CASSLMGQGRRTGELFF
TRBV6-5	TRBD1	14	TRBJ2-5	NA	TGTGCCAGCGCACAGGGGCTCGCTTTAGAGACCCAGTACTTC	CASAQGLALETQYF
TRBV7-3	TRBD1	15	TRBJ2-1	few	TGTGCCAGCAGCTTACGAACAGGGGGATACAATGAGCAGTTCTTC	CASSLRTGGYNEQFF
TRBV9	TRBD2	15	TRBJ2-3	many	TGTGCCAGCAGCGTTCTAGCGGGTTCCTCAGATACGCAGTATTTT	CASSVLAGSSDTQYF
TRBV6-2/TRBV6-3	NA	15	TRBJ2-2	many	TGTGCCAGCAAGCGTGTTAGGACGAACACCGGGGAGCTGTTTTTT	CASKRVRTNTGELFF
TRBV29-1	TRBD1	16	TRBJ1-2	NA	TGCAGCGTTGAGCCGGGAGGACAGGCGACTAACTATGGCTACACCTTC	CSVEPGGQATNYGYTF
TRBV7-7	TRBD1	14	TRBJ2-5	few	TGTGCTAGCAGCGCCCGGGACAGCCGAGAGACCCAGTACTTC	CASSARDSRETQYF
TRBV7-2	TRBD2	15	TRBJ2-7	many	TGTGCCAGCAGCTTAGTAGCGGGAGGTCGGTACGAGCAGTACTTC	CASSLVAGGRYEQYF